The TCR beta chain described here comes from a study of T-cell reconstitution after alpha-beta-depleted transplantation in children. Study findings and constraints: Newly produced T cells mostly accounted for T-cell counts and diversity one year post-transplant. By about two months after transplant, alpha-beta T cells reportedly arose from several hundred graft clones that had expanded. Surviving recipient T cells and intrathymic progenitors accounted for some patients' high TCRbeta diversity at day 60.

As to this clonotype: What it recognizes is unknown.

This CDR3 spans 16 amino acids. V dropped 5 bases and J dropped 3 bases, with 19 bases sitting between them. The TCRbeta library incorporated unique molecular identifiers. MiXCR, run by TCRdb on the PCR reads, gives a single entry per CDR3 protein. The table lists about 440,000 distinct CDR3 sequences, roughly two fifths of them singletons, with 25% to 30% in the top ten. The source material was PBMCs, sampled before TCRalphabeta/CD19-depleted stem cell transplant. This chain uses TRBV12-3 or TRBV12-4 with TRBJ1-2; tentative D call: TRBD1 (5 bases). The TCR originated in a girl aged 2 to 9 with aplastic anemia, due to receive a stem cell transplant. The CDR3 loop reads CASSPKAPRGDYGYTF. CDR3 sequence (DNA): TGTGCCAGCAGTCCCAAGGCTCCCCGAGGGGACTATGGCTACACCTTC.